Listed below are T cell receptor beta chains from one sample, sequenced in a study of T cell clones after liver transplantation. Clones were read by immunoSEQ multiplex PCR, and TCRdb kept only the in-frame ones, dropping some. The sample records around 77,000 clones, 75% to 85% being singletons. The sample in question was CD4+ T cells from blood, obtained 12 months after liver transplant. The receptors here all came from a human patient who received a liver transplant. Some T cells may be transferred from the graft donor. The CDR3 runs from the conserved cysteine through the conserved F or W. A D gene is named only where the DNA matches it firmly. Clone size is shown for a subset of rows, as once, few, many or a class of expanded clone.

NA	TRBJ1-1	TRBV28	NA	CASSPLRGNTEAFF	TGTGCCAGCAGTCCCCTTCGCGGGAACACTGAAGCTTTCTTT
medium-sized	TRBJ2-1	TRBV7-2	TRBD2	CASSPGGSRTRYNEQFF	TGTGCCAGCAGCCCGGGGGGAAGTAGGACTAGATACAATGAGCAGTTCTTC
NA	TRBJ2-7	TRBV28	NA	CASIPSSSGRLGEQYF	TGTGCCAGCATCCCCTCCTCATCGGGGAGACTGGGGGAGCAGTACTTC
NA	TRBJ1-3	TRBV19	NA	CASSNPGAGNTIYF	TGTGCCAGTAGTAATCCCGGGGCTGGAAACACCATATATTTT
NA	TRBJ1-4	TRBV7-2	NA	CASSSLQGSTNEKLFF	TGTGCCAGCAGCTCTCTACAGGGTTCAACTAATGAAAAACTGTTTTTT
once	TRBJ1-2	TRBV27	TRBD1	CASSRDRGTYGYTF	TGTGCCAGCAGTCGGGACAGAGGTACCTATGGCTACACCTTC
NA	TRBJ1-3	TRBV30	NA	CAWSTGVKGGNTIYF	TGTGCCTGGAGTACTGGGGTAAAGGGGGGAAACACCATATATTTT
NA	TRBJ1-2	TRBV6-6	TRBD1	CASSPQGEYGYTF	TGTGCCAGCAGTCCCCAGGGGGAGTATGGCTACACCTTC
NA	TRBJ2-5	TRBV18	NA	CASSPSIGQETQYF	TGTGCCAGCTCACCAAGTATAGGCCAAGAGACCCAGTACTTC
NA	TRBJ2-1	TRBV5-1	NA	CASSSGTTYNEQFF	TGCGCCAGCAGCTCCGGGACGACCTACAATGAGCAGTTCTTC
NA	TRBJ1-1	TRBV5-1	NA	CASSFGGTSNTEAFF	TGCGCCAGCAGCTTTGGCGGGACATCGAACACTGAAGCTTTCTTT
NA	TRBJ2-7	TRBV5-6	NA	CASSRTEVPYEQYF	TGTGCCAGCAGCCGGACTGAGGTCCCCTACGAGCAGTACTTC
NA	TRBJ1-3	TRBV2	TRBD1	CASSQTGGSGNTIYF	TGTGCCAGCAGTCAGACAGGGGGCTCTGGAAACACCATATATTTT
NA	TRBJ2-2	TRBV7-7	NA	CASSLVGQTGELFF	TGTGCTAGCAGCTTAGTTGGGCAAACCGGGGAGCTGTTTTTT
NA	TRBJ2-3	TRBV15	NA	CATSRDLDHSTDTQYF	TGTGCCACCAGCAGAGACCTAGATCATAGCACAGATACGCAGTATTTT
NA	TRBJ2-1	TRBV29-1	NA	CSVAGNEQFF	TGCAGCGTTGCGGGGAATGAGCAGTTCTTC
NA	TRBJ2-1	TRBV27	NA	CASSLWGPRDTDSNEQFF	TGTGCCAGCAGTTTATGGGGGCCCCGGGACACTGACTCCAATGAGCAGTTCTTC
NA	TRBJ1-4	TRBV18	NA	CASSPPTGREKLFF	TGTGCCAGCTCACCACCTACAGGACGAGAAAAACTGTTTTTT
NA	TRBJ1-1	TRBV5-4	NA	CASSLEGMNTEAFF	TGTGCCAGCAGCTTGGAGGGGATGAACACTGAAGCTTTCTTT
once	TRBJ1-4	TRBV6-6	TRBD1	CASRGGTATNEKLFF	TGTGCCAGCAGGGGAGGGACAGCAACTAATGAAAAACTGTTTTTT
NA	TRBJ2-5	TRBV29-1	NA	CSAYNPDRPETQYF	TGCAGCGCTTATAACCCGGACCGCCCGGAGACCCAGTACTTC
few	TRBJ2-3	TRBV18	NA	CASSPPPPKGDTQYF	TGTGCCAGCTCACCACCCCCGCCCAAGGGAGATACGCAGTATTTT
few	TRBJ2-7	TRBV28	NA	CASSSVGPYEQYF	TGTGCCAGCAGTTCGGTCGGTCCCTACGAGCAGTACTTC
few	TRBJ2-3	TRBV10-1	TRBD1	CASSESRVGQGASWDTQYF	TGCGCCAGCAGTGAGTCGAGGGTGGGACAGGGGGCTTCGTGGGATACGCAGTATTTT
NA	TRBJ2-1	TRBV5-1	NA	CASSLAVAYNEQFF	TGCGCCAGCAGCTTAGCGGTCGCGTACAATGAGCAGTTCTTC
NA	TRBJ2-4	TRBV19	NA	CASSKPGEVAKNIQYF	TGTGCCAGTAGTAAACCAGGGGAAGTAGCCAAAAACATTCAGTACTTC
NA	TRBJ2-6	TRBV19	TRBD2	CASSTSGSGANVLTF	TGTGCCAGCTCGACTAGCGGCTCTGGGGCCAACGTCCTGACTTTC
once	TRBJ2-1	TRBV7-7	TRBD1	CASSLLGTGVNEQFF	TGTGCCAGCAGCTTATTAGGGACAGGGGTGAATGAGCAGTTCTTC
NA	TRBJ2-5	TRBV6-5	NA	CASSYSGPREETQYF	TGTGCCAGCAGTTACTCGGGCCCCCGGGAAGAGACCCAGTACTTC
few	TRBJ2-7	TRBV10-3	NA	CAISWFRERVYEQYF	TGTGCCATCAGTTGGTTCCGGGAGAGGGTTTACGAGCAGTACTTC
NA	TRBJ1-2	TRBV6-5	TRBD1	CASSYGTGNGGYTF	TGTGCCAGCAGTTACGGGACAGGAAATGGGGGCTACACCTTC
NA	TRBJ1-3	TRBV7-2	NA	CASSLRRLSGNTIYF	TGTGCCAGCAGCTTGAGGCGACTTTCTGGAAACACCATATATTTT
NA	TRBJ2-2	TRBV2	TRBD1	CASRGQGNTGELFF	TGTGCCAGCAGGGGACAGGGAAACACCGGGGAGCTGTTTTTT
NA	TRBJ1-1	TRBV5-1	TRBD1	CASRKGAAKNTEAFF	TGCGCCAGCAGAAAGGGGGCAGCCAAGAACACTGAAGCTTTCTTT
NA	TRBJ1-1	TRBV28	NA	CASSFNFLATATEAFF	TGTGCCAGCAGTTTCAATTTCTTAGCAACAGCCACTGAAGCTTTCTTT
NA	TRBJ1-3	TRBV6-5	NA	CASSYAGSGNTIYF	TGTGCCAGCAGTTACGCGGGTTCTGGAAACACCATATATTTT
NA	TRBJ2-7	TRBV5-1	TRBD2	CASSLDTGTSATYEQYF	TGCGCCAGCAGCTTAGATACCGGGACTAGCGCAACCTACGAGCAGTACTTC
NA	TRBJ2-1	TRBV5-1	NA	CASSRTPDYNEQFF	TGCGCCAGCAGCCGAACTCCCGACTACAATGAGCAGTTCTTC
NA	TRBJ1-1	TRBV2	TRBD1	CASNPGQQNTEAFF	TGTGCCAGCAACCCGGGACAGCAGAACACTGAAGCTTTCTTT
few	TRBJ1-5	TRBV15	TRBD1	CATSLGTDGEQPQHF	TGTGCCACCAGCCTCGGGACAGATGGAGAGCAGCCCCAGCATTTT
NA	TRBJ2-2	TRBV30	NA	CASSGSGELFF	TGTGCCTCCAGCGGGTCCGGGGAGCTGTTTTTT
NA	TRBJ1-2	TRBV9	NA	CASSGRQLVDYGYTF	TGTGCCAGCAGCGGACGACAACTCGTAGACTATGGCTACACCTTC
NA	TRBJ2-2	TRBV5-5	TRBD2	CASFNQREGTGELFF	TGTGCCAGCTTCAACCAGCGGGAGGGCACCGGGGAGCTGTTTTTT
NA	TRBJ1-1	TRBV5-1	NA	CASSGGGYTEAFF	TGCGCCAGCAGCGGCGGGGGGTACACTGAAGCTTTCTTT
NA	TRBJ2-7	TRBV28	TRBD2	CASSSPVLAGVYEQYF	TGTGCCAGCAGTTCCCCCGTGCTAGCGGGAGTCTACGAGCAGTACTTC
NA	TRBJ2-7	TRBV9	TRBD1	CATGTVVPYEQYF	TGTGCCACCGGGACAGTAGTTCCCTACGAGCAGTACTTC
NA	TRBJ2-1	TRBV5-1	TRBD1	CASSLAGQGVEQFF	TGCGCCAGCAGCTTGGCGGGACAGGGGGTAGAGCAGTTCTTC
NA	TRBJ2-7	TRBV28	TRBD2	CASRFGTTVYEQYF	TGTGCCAGCAGATTCGGGACTACAGTCTACGAGCAGTACTTC
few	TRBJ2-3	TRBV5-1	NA	CASSTDTDTQYF	TGCGCCAGCAGCACCGACACAGATACGCAGTATTTT
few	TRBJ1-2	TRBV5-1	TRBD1	CASSLEGALGGYTF	TGCGCCAGCAGCTTGGAGGGGGCCCTGGGTGGCTACACCTTC